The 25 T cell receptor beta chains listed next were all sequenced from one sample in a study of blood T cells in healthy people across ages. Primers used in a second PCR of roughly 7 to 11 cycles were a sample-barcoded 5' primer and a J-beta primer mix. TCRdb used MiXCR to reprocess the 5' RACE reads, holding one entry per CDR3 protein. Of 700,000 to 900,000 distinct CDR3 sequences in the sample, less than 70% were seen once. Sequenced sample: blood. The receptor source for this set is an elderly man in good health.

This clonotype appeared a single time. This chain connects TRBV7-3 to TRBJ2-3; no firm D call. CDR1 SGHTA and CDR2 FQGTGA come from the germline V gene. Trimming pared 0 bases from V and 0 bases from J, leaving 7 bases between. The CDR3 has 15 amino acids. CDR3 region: CASSLTYLSTDTQYF. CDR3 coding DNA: TGTGCCAGCAGCTTAACGTACCTGAGCACAGATACGCAGTATTTT.

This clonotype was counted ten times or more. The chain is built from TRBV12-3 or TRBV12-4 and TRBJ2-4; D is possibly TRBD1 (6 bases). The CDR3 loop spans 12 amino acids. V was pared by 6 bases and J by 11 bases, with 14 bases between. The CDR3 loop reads CASSSMTGVQYF. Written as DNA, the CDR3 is TGTGCCAGCAGCTCCATGACAGGCGTTCAGTACTTC.

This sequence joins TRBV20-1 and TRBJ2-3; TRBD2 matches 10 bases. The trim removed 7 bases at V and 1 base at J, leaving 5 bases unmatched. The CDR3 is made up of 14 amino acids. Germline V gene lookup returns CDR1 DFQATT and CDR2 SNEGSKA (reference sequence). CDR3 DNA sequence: TGCAGTGGAGAGAGCGGGAGGGGCACAGATACGCAGTATTTT. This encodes CSGESGRGTDTQYF.

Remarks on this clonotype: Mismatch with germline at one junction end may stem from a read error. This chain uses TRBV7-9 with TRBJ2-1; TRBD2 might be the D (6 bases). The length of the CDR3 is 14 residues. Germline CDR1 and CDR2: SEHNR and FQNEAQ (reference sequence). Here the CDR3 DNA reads TGTGCCAGCGGGATAGCGGAATCCTTCAATGAGCAGTTCTTC. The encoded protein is CASGIAESFNEQFF.

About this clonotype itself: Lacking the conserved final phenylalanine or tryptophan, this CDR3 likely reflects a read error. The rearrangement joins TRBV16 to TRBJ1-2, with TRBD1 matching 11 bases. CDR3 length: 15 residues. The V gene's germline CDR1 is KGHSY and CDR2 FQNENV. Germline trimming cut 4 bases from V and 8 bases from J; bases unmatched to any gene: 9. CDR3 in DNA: TGTGCCAGCAGCCTCTCGGACAGGGGGCATCGAGGCTACACCATC. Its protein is CASSLSDRGHRGYTI.

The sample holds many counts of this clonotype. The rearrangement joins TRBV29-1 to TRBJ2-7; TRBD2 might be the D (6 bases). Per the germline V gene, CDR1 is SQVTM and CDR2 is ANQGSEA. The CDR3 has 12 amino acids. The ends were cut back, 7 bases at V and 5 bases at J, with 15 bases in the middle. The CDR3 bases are TGCAGCGCTGGAGGGCAGGGTGACGAGCAGTACTTC. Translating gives CSAGGQGDEQYF.

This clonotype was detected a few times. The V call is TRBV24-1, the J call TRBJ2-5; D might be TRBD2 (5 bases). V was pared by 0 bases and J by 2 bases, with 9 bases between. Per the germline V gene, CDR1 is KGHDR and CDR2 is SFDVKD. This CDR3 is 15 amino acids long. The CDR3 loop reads CATSDLAEGQETQYF. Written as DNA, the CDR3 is TGTGCCACCAGTGATTTGGCCGAGGGACAAGAGACCCAGTACTTC.

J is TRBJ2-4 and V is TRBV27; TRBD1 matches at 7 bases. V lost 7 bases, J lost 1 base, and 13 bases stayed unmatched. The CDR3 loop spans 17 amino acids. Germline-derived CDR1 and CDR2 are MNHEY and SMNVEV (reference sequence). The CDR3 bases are TGTGCCAGCAAGGCCAGGGGGTCCCCTACGGCCAAAAACATTCAGTACTTC. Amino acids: CASKARGSPTAKNIQYF.

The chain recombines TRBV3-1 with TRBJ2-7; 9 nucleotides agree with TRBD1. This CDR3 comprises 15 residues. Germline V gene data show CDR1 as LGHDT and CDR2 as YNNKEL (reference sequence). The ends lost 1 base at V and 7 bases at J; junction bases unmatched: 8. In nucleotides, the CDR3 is TGTGCCAGCAGCCAAGCCCGGGACAGGGTTGGGGAGCAGTACTTC. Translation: CASSQARDRVGEQYF.

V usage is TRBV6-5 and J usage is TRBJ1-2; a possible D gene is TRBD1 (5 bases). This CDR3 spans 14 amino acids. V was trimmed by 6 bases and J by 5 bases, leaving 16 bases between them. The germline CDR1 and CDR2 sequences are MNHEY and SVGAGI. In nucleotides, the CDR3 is TGTGCCAGCAGCCGCGGATGGGGGAATTATGGCTACACCTTC. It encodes CASSRGWGNYGYTF.

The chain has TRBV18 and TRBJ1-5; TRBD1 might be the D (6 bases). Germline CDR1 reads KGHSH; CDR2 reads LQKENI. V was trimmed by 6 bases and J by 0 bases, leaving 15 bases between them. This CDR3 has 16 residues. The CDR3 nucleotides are TGTGCCAGCTCCCCAATTCGACAGGATAGCAATCAGCCCCAGCATTTT. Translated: CASSPIRQDSNQPQHF. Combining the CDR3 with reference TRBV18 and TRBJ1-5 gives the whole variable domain NAGVMQNPRHLVRRRGQEARLRCSPMKGHSHVYWYRQLPEEGLKFMVYLQKENIIDESGMPKERFSAEFPKEGPSILRIQQVVRGDSAAYFCASSPIRQDSNQPQHFGDGTRLSIL.

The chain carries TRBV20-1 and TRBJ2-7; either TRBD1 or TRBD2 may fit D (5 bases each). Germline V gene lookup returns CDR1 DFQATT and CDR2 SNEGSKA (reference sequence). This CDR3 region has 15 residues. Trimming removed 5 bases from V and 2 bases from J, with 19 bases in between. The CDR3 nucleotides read TGCAGTGCTTACATCCCGCAGGGACGTACCTACGAGCAGTACTTC. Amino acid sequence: CSAYIPQGRTYEQYF.

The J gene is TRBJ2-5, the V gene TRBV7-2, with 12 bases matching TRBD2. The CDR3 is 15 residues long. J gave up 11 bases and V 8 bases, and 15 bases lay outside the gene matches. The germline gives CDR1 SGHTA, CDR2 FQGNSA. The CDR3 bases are TGTGCCAGCGGCTCAAGACTAGCGGGAGCGAGGGAGCAGTACTTC. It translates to CASGSRLAGAREQYF.

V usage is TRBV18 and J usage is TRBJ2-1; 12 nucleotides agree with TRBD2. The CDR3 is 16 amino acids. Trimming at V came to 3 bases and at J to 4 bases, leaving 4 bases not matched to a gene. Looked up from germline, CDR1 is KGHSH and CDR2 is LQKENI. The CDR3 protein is CASSPGLAGIYNEQFF. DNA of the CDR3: TGTGCCAGCTCACCCGGACTAGCGGGAATATACAATGAGCAGTTCTTC. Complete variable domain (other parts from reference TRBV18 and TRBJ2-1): NAGVMQNPRHLVRRRGQEARLRCSPMKGHSHVYWYRQLPEEGLKFMVYLQKENIIDESGMPKERFSAEFPKEGPSILRIQQVVRGDSAAYFCASSPGLAGIYNEQFFGPGTRLTVL.

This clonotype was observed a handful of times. CDR3 sequence reads: CSAREVGSEQFF. In nucleotides, the CDR3 is TGCAGTGCTAGAGAAGTTGGGAGCGAGCAGTTCTTC. The chain employs TRBV20-1 and TRBJ2-1; D may be TRBD2 (5 bases). Trimming left V 0 bases short and J 10 bases short, with 10 bases between. CDR3 length: 12 residues. Germline V CDR1 and CDR2: DFQATT, SNEGSKA (reference sequence).

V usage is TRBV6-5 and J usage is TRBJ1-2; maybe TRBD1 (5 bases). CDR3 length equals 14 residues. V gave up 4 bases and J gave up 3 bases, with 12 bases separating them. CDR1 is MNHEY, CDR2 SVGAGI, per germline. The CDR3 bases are TGTGCCAGCAGTTTGCCGGGGCCAGACTATGGCTACACCTTC. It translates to CASSLPGPDYGYTF.

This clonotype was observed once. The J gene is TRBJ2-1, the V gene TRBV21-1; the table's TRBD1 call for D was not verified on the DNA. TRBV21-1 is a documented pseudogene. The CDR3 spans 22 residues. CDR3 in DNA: TGTGCCAGCAGCAAAAAGGGAGGGACAGGGGGACTAGCGTGGAGCTCCTACAATGAGCAGTTCTTC. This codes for CASSKKGGTGGLAWSSYNEQFF.

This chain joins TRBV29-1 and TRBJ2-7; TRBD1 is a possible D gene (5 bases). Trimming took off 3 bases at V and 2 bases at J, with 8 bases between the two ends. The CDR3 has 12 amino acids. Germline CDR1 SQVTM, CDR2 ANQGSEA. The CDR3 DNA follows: TGCAGCGTTGAGACAGAGACCTACGAGCAGTACTTC. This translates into CSVETETYEQYF.

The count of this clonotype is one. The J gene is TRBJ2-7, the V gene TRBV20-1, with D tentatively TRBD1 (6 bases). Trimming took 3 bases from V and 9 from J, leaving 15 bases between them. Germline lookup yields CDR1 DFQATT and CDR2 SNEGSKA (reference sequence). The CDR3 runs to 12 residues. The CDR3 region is CSASDRNNGQYF. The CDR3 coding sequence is TGCAGTGCTAGTGACAGGAACAACGGGCAGTACTTC.

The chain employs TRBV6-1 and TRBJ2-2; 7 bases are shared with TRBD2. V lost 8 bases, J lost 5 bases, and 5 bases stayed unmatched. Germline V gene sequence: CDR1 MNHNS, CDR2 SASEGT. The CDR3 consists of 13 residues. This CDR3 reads CASRGGNTGELFF. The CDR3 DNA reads TGTGCCAGCCGGGGAGGGAATACCGGGGAGCTGTTTTTT.

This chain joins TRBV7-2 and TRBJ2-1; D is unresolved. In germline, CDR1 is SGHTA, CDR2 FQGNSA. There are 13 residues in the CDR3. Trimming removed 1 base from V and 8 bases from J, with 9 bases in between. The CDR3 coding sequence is TGTGCCAGCAGCTTAGTTAGGTCACATGAGCAGTTCTTC. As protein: CASSLVRSHEQFF.

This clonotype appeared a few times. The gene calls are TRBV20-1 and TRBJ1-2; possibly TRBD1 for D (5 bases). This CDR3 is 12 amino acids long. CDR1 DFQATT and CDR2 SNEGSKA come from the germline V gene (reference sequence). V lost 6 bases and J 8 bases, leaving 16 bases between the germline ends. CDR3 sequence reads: CSASGTAGGYTF. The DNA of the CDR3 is TGCAGTGCCTCCGGGACCGCGGGGGGCTACACCTTC.

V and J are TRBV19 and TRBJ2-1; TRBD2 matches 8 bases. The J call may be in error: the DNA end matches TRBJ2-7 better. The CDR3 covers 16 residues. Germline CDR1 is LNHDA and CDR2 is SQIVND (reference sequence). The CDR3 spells CASSILAGGVSNEQYF. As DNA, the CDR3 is TGTGCCAGTAGTATCCTAGCGGGTGGGGTATCCAATGAGCAGTACTTC.

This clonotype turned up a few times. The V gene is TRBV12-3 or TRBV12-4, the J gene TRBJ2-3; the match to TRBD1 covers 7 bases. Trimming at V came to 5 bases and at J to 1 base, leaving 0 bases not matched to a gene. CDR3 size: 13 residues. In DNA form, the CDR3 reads TGTGCCAGCAGTGGACAGGGCACAGATACGCAGTATTTT. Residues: CASSGQGTDTQYF.

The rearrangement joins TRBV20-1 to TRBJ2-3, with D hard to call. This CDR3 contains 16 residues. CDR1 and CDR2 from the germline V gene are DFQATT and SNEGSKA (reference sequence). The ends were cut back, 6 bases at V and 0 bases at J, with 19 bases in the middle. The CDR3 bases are TGCAGTGCGAACCTTCGCCTCTCTGCCAGCACAGATACGCAGTATTTT. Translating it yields CSANLRLSASTDTQYF.